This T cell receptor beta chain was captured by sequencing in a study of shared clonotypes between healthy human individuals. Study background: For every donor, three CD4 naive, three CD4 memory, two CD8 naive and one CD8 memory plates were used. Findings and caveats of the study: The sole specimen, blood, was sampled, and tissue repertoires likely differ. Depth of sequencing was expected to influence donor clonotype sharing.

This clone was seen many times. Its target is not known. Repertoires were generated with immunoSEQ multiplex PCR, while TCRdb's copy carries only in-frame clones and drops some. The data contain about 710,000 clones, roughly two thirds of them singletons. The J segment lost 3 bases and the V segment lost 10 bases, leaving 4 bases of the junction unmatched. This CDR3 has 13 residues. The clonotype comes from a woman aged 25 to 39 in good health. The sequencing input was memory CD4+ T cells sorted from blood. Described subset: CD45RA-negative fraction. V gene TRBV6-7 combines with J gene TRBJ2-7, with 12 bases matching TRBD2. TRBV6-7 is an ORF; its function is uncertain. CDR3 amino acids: CATGLAGSYEQYF. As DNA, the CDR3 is TGTGCCACAGGACTAGCGGGAAGCTACGAGCAGTACTTC.